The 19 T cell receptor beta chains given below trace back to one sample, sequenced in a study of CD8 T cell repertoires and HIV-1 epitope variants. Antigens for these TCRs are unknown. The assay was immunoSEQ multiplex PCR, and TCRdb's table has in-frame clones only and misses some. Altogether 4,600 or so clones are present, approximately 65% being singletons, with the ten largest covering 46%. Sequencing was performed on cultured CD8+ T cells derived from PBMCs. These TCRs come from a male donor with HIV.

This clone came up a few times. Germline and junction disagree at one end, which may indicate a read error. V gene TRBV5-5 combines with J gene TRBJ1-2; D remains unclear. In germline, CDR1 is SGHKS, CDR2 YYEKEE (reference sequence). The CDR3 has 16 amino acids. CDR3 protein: CASSQDPPDLDYGYTF. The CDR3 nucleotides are TGCGCCAGCAGCCAAGATCCCCCAGACTTGGACTATGGCTACACCTTC.

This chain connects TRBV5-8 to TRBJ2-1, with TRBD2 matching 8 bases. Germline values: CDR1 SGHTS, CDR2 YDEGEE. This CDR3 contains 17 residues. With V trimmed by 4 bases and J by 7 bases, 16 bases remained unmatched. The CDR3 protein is CASSAHILGLAGNEQFF. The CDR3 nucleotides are TGTGCCAGCAGCGCTCACATTTTAGGACTAGCAGGGAATGAGCAGTTCTTC.

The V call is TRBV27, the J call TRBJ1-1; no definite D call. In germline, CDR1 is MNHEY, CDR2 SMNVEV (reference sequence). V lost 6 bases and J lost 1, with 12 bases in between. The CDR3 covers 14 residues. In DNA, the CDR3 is TGTGCCAGCAGAAAAGGACGGCCGAACACTGAAGCTTTCTTT. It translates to CASRKGRPNTEAFF.

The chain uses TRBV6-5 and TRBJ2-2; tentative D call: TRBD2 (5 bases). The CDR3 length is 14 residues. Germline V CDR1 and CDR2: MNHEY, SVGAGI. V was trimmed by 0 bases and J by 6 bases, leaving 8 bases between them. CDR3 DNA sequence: TGTGCCAGCAGTTACTCTAGCGAGGCCGGGGAGCTGTTTTTT. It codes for CASSYSSEAGELFF.

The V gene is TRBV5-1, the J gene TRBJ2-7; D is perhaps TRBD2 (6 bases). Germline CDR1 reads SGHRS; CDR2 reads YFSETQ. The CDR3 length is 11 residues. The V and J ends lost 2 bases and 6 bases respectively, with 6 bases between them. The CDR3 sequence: CASSFGGEQYF. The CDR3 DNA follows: TGCGCCAGCAGCTTCGGGGGCGAGCAGTACTTC. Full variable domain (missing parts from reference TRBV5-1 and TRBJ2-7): KAGVTQTPRYLIKTRGQQVTLSCSPISGHRSVSWYQQTPGQGLQFLFEYFSETQRNKGNFPGRFSGRQFSNSRSEMNVSTLELGDSALYLCASSFGGEQYFGPGTRLTVT.

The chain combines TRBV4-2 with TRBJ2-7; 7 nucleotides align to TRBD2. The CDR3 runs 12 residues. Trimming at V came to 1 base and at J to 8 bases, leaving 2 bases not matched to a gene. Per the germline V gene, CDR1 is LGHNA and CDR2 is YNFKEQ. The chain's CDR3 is CASSQAGGQQYF. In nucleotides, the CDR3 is TGTGCCAGCAGCCAAGCGGGGGGACAGCAGTACTTC.

This CDR3 is CASSLALAEQYF. The CDR3 nucleotides read TGTGCCAGCAGCTTGGCGCTTGCCGAGCAGTACTTC. The chain carries TRBV7-2 and TRBJ2-7, with D uncertain. Germline V gene lookup returns CDR1 SGHTA and CDR2 FQGNSA. V lost 3 bases, J lost 6 bases, and 9 bases lay in between. This CDR3 has 12 residues.

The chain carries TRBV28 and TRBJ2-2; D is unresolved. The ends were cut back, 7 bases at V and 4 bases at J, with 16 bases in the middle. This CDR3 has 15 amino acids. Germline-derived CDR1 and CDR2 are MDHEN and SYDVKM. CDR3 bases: TGTGCCAGCACCCCCATCCGGGCCTCCACCGGGGAGCTGTTTTTT. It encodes CASTPIRASTGELFF.

The CDR3 DNA reads TGCGCCAGCAACAGCGGTTCCTACGAGCAGTACTTC. It encodes CASNSGSYEQYF. The V and J genes are TRBV5-1 and TRBJ2-7; D perhaps matches TRBD2 (5 bases). V lost 6 bases and J lost 1, with 8 bases in between. The CDR3 runs 12 residues. Germline lookup yields CDR1 SGHRS and CDR2 YFSETQ.

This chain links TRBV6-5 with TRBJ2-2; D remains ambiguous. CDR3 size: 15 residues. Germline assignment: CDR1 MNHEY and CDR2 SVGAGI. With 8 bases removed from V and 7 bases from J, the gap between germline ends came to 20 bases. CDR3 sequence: CASDAGSWVGGELFF. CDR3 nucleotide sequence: TGTGCCAGCGACGCCGGTAGCTGGGTGGGCGGGGAGCTGTTTTTT.

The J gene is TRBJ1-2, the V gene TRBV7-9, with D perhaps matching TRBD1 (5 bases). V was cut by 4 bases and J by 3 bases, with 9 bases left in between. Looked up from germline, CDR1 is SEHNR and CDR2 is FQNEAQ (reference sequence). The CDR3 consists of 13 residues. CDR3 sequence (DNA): TGTGCCAGCAGCTACTTGACAGACTATGGCTACACCTTC. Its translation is CASSYLTDYGYTF. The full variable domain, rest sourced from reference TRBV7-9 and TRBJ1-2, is DTGVSQNPRHKITKRGQNVTFRCDPISEHNRLYWYRQTLGQGPEFLTYFQNEAQLEKSRLLSDRFSAERPKGSFSTLEIQRTEQGDSAMYLCASSYLTDYGYTFGSGTRLTVV.

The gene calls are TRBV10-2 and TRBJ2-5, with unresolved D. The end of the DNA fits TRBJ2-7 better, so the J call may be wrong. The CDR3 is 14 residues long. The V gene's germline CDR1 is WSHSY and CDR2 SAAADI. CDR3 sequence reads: CASAPGSLWDEQYF. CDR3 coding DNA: TGCGCCAGCGCCCCAGGCAGCCTTTGGGACGAGCAGTACTTC.

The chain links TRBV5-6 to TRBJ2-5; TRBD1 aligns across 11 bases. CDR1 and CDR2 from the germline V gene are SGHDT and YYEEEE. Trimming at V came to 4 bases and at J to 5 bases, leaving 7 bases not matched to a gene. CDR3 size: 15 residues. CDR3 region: CASSPPDRGLETQYF. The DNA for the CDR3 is TGTGCCAGCAGCCCACCGGACAGGGGGCTCGAGACCCAGTACTTC.

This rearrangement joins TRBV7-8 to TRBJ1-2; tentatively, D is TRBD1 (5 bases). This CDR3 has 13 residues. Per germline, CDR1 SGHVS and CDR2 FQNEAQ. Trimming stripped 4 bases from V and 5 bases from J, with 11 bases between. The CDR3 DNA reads TGTGCCAGCAGCTCCCGGGACGGATATGGCTACACCTTC. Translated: CASSSRDGYGYTF.

CDR3 DNA: TGCAGTGCTAGGCACAACCACATTCAGTACTTC. It translates to CSARHNHIQYF. This chain links TRBV20-1 with TRBJ2-4; D is unclear. The CDR3 contains 11 residues. V lost 3 bases to trimming and J lost 8 bases, with 8 bases between them. Germline CDR1 reads DFQATT; CDR2 reads SNEGSKA (reference sequence).

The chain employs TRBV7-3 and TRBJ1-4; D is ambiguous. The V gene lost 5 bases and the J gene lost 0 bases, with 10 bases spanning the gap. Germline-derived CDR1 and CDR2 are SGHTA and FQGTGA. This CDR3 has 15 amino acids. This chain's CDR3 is CASSPSRATNEKLFF. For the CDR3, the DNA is TGTGCCAGCAGCCCGTCACGAGCAACTAATGAAAAACTGTTTTTT.

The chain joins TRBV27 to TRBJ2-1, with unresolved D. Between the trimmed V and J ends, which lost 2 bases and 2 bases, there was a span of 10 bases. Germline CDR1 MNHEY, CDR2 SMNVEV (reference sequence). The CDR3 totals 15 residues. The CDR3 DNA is TGTGCCAGCAGTTTACTGGAGAACCCCTACAATGAGCAGTTCTTC. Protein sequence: CASSLLENPYNEQFF.

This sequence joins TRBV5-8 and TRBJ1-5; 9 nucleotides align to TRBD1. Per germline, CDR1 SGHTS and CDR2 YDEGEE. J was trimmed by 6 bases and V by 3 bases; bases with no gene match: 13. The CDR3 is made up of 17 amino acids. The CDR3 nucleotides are TGTGCCAGCAGCTGGACAGGGGAGACTCCAGGGAGTCAGCCCCAGCATTTT. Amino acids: CASSWTGETPGSQPQHF.

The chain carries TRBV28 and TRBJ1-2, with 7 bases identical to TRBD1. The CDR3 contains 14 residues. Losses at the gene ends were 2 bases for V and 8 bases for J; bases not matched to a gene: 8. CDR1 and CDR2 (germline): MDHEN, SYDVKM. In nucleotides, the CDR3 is TGTGCCAGCAGTTTAAAGACAGGGATCGGAGGCTACACCTTC. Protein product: CASSLKTGIGGYTF.